This passage covers 29 T cell receptor beta chains from one sample sequenced in a study of CXCR3-negative and CXCR3-positive naive CD8 T cells. The study, taken as a whole, reports: The study found more hydrophobic TRB CDR3s in CXCR3-positive naive cells than in CXCR3-negative naive cells.

The libraries of TRB cDNA were prepared using 5' RACE with UMI labels. TCRdb reprocessed the 5' RACE reads and stores each CDR3 protein as one record, lacking DNA. This repertoire includes some 150,000 distinct CDR3 sequences. These receptors are not linked to any known antigen. Input material: naive CXCR3+ CD8+ T cells from blood. Subset noted: CD45RO-CCR7+CD27+CD95- naive CD8+ T cells expressing CXCR3 (TNR3+). The receptor source for this set is a human donor in good health. Some clones in this sample may be carry-over from other donors' samples.

V is TRBV5-6 and J is TRBJ2-7; no DNA is available, so the TRBD1 call from TCRdb remains unchecked. CDR3 length: 17 amino acids. Germline lookup yields CDR1 SGHDT and CDR2 YYEEEE. CDR3 amino acids: CASSGFVGGTSSYEQYF. Looking up the rest from reference TRBV5-6 and TRBJ2-7 gives the full variable domain: DAGVTQSPTHLIKTRGQQVTLRCSPKSGHDTVSWYQQALGQGPQFIFQYYEEEERQRGNFPDRFSGHQFPNYSSELNVNALLLGDSALYLCASSGFVGGTSSYEQYFGPGTRLTVT.

J is TRBJ2-6 and V is TRBV5-1. The V gene's germline CDR1 is SGHRS and CDR2 YFSETQ. This CDR3 comprises 15 residues. CDR3 sequence: CASSSLTSGANVLTF.

V and J are TRBV5-1 and TRBJ2-7. Germline CDR1 reads SGHRS; CDR2 reads YFSETQ. The length of the CDR3 is 14 residues. CDR3: CASSPDTSSYEQYF. The full variable domain, in which reference TRBV5-1 and TRBJ2-7 provide the parts outside the CDR3, is KAGVTQTPRYLIKTRGQQVTLSCSPISGHRSVSWYQQTPGQGLQFLFEYFSETQRNKGNFPGRFSGRQFSNSRSEMNVSTLELGDSALYLCASSPDTSSYEQYFGPGTRLTVT.

The gene calls are TRBV29-1 and TRBJ2-7; checking the TCRdb D call of TRBD1 is not possible without DNA. CDR1 and CDR2 from the germline V gene are SQVTM and ANQGSEA. CDR3 length equals 13 residues. Here the CDR3 reads CSVEGSRDYEQYF.

The chain joins TRBV7-9 to TRBJ1-4; checking the TCRdb D call of TRBD1 is not possible without DNA. The CDR3 is made up of 14 amino acids. Germline loops: CDR1 SEHNR, CDR2 FQNEAQ (reference sequence). This CDR3 is CASSDDRGIGKLFF.

The chain links TRBV29-1 to TRBJ2-2; TCRdb's D call of TRBD1 is untestable without DNA. CDR1 and CDR2 from the germline V gene are SQVTM and ANQGSEA. The CDR3 is 12 amino acids. Here the CDR3 reads CSVAGGPGELFF.

CDR3 amino acids: CASSQESGGEQYF. The V call is TRBV4-1, the J call TRBJ2-7; the TCRdb D gene call, TRBD1, has no DNA to confirm it. The CDR3 spans 13 residues. Germline CDR1 is MGHRA and CDR2 is YSYEKL.

The chain recombines TRBV7-9 with TRBJ1-2. The CDR3 spans 15 residues. Germline CDR1 and CDR2: SEHNR and FQNEAQ (reference sequence). CDR3 loop: CASSPLVDGPYGYTF.

The rearrangement uses TRBV7-8 and TRBJ2-7; TCRdb lists TRBD2, though no DNA is available to test this call. This CDR3 has 17 amino acids. Germline lookup yields CDR1 SGHVS and CDR2 FQNEAQ. This CDR3 is CASRKPPGLAGNYEQYF.

The chain combines TRBV9 with TRBJ2-2. Germline values: CDR1 SGDLS, CDR2 YYNGEE. The CDR3 spans 13 residues. CDR3 sequence reads: CASSVQGAGELFF.

CDR3: CASSERGLADTQYF. The V gene is TRBV7-2, the J gene TRBJ2-3; TCRdb designates TRBD1, a call that cannot be tested without DNA. The CDR3 is 14 amino acids. Germline CDR1 is SGHTA and CDR2 is FQGNSA.

The chain employs TRBV29-1 and TRBJ2-7; without DNA, the TCRdb call of TRBD2 cannot be checked. This CDR3 has 13 residues. In germline, CDR1 is SQVTM, CDR2 ANQGSEA. The CDR3 is CSVETGLAGEQYF.

J is TRBJ2-5 and V is TRBV29-1. This CDR3 spans 13 amino acids. Germline V CDR1 and CDR2: SQVTM, ANQGSEA. Here the CDR3 reads CSVEDKGWGTQYF.

This rearrangement joins TRBV5-6 to TRBJ1-1. The CDR3 runs 11 residues. In germline, CDR1 is SGHDT, CDR2 YYEEEE. The CDR3 is CASSVHTEAFF.

The V and J genes are TRBV7-9 and TRBJ2-5; without DNA, the TCRdb call of TRBD2 cannot be checked. This CDR3 has 17 amino acids. The germline CDR1 and CDR2 sequences are SEHNR and FQNEAQ (reference sequence). The CDR3 reads CASSPWGSGPWQETQYF. Complete variable domain (other parts from reference TRBV7-9 and TRBJ2-5): DTGVSQNPRHKITKRGQNVTFRCDPISEHNRLYWYRQTLGQGPEFLTYFQNEAQLEKSRLLSDRFSAERPKGSFSTLEIQRTEQGDSAMYLCASSPWGSGPWQETQYFGPGTRLLVL.

V gene TRBV7-2 combines with J gene TRBJ1-2; the TCRdb call, TRBD1, lacks DNA for checking. The V gene's germline CDR1 is SGHTA and CDR2 FQGNSA. The CDR3 covers 15 residues. The CDR3 sequence is CASTLWGAELNGYTF. The variable domain in full, with the rest retrieved from reference TRBV7-2 and TRBJ1-2, is GAGVSQSPSNKVTEKGKDVELRCDPISGHTALYWYRQSLGQGLEFLIYFQGNSAPDKSGLPSDRFSAERTGGSVSTLTIQRTQQEDSAVYLCASTLWGAELNGYTFGSGTRLTVV.

The J gene is TRBJ2-6, the V gene TRBV29-1; TCRdb lists TRBD1, though no DNA is available to test this call. The CDR3 is 16 amino acids. Germline CDR1 SQVTM, CDR2 ANQGSEA. CDR3: CSVAGQQMSGANVLTF.

The V and J genes are TRBV7-3 and TRBJ2-1; the D call from TCRdb, TRBD1, cannot be confirmed without DNA. Germline V gives CDR1 SGHTA, CDR2 FQGTGA. The CDR3 extends over 16 amino acids. The CDR3 protein is CASSSPDSPTYNEQFF.

The genes are TRBV3-1 and TRBJ2-3. Germline values: CDR1 LGHDT, CDR2 YNNKEL (reference sequence). This CDR3 spans 13 amino acids. Here the CDR3 reads CASSRGSADTQYF.

The chain links TRBV5-1 to TRBJ2-5; TCRdb returns TRBD1, unconfirmable since there is no DNA. The germline V gene encodes CDR1 SGHRS and CDR2 YFSETQ. The CDR3 has 15 amino acids. The CDR3 reads CASSWTRNPGETQYF. Together with reference TRBV5-1 and TRBJ2-5, the CDR3 gives the full variable domain: KAGVTQTPRYLIKTRGQQVTLSCSPISGHRSVSWYQQTPGQGLQFLFEYFSETQRNKGNFPGRFSGRQFSNSRSEMNVSTLELGDSALYLCASSWTRNPGETQYFGPGTRLLVL.

CDR3 loop: CASSPRWGLEAQYF. The gene calls are TRBV7-9 and TRBJ2-3; TCRdb indicates TRBD2, and absent DNA this call remains unverified. The CDR3 is 14 residues long. CDR1 SEHNR and CDR2 FQNEAQ come from the germline V gene (reference sequence). The whole variable domain, filled in from reference TRBV7-9 and TRBJ2-3, reads DTGVSQNPRHKITKRGQNVTFRCDPISEHNRLYWYRQTLGQGPEFLTYFQNEAQLEKSRLLSDRFSAERPKGSFSTLEIQRTEQGDSAMYLCASSPRWGLEAQYFGPGTRLTVL.

The chain carries TRBV15 and TRBJ2-7. The CDR3 covers 12 residues. CDR1 is LNHNV and CDR2 is YYDKDF in the germline V gene (reference sequence). This CDR3 is CATSDGAYEQYF.

The chain joins TRBV28 to TRBJ2-1; TCRdb designates TRBD1, a call that cannot be tested without DNA. From germline, CDR1 is MDHEN and CDR2 SYDVKM. CDR3 length: 13 amino acids. CDR3: CASSFRQATSEFF. The full variable domain, rest sourced from reference TRBV28 and TRBJ2-1, is DVKVTQSSRYLVKRTGEKVFLECVQDMDHENMFWYRQDPGLGLRLIYFSYDVKMKEKGDIPEGYSVSREKKERFSLILESASTNQTSMYLCASSFRQATSEFFGPGTRLTVL.

The V call is TRBV6-5, the J call TRBJ2-7; the TRBD1 assignment by TCRdb is unverifiable without DNA. Germline CDR1 and CDR2: MNHEY and SVGAGI. The CDR3 length is 14 residues. The CDR3 reads CASSPLLDSYEQYF.

This sequence joins TRBV29-1 and TRBJ1-2; the TRBD1 assignment by TCRdb is unverifiable without DNA. CDR1 and CDR2 (germline): SQVTM, ANQGSEA. This CDR3 has 12 amino acids. CDR3 sequence: CSVRDGVGGYTF.

The chain recombines TRBV12-3 or TRBV12-4 with TRBJ2-7; TCRdb's assignment of TRBD2 cannot be checked, as there is no DNA. The CDR3 is 14 residues long. CDR3 in amino acids: CASSFLTSGDEQYF.

V and J are TRBV7-3 and TRBJ2-1; TCRdb lists TRBD1, though no DNA is available to test this call. The CDR3 totals 14 residues. CDR1 is SGHTA, CDR2 FQGTGA, per germline. Here the CDR3 reads CASSLSGRDNEQFF.

The J gene is TRBJ1-5, the V gene TRBV20-1. The CDR3 covers 18 residues. Germline CDR1 is DFQATT and CDR2 is SNEGSKA (reference sequence). The CDR3 loop is CSAGGFADEGDSNQPQHF.

The V gene is TRBV20-1, the J gene TRBJ2-7; TCRdb selects TRBD1, and the lack of DNA leaves this call unchecked. This CDR3 comprises 15 residues. The V gene's germline CDR1 is DFQATT and CDR2 SNEGSKA (reference sequence). The CDR3 region is CSARAIGAGSYEQYF.